This TCR beta chain is from a study of T cell responses to AZD1222 COVID-19 vaccine. Points from the study as a whole: Among vaccine-associated CD4 TCRs, coverage spanned spike, with dominance at 160-218 and 743-854. There were mostly white British donors and more females than males, and clonal diversity was possibly underestimated.

As concerns this clone: As yet, its antigen is unknown.

Looked up from germline, CDR1 is LNHDA and CDR2 is SQIVND (reference sequence). CDR3 length equals 16 residues. With 9 bases removed from V and 5 bases from J, the gap between germline ends came to 22 bases. The data were produced by immunoSEQ multiplex PCR, yet TCRdb's version contains in-frame clones alone and is incomplete. The sample has 80,000 to 95,000 clones; roughly 80% are singletons. The genes are TRBV19 and TRBJ2-2, with D maybe TRBD1 (5 bases). The sequencing here drew on peripheral blood, taken on day 0 of AZD1222 vaccination. The receptor was isolated from an adult in good health. The CDR3 loop reads CASTPLFLGRTGELFF. The CDR3 DNA reads TGTGCCAGCACCCCTCTGTTTCTGGGGCGAACCGGGGAGCTGTTTTTT.